The clone carrying this T cell receptor beta chain was seen more than once but under ten times. What it binds is unknown. The CDR3 length is 15 residues. Germline V gene sequence: CDR1 SGHAT, CDR2 FQDESV (reference sequence). Trimming removed 5 bases from V and 1 base from J; junction bases left unmatched: 5. TCRdb re-analysed the reads in MiXCR, keeping a single row per CDR3 protein. In the table there are over 50,000 distinct CDR3 sequences, around 20% of which are singletons. The data stem from a study of T cell repertoires in cytomegalovirus infection. Study-level points and caveats: Public TCR beta family frequency separated CMV-and-HLA carriers, including in an independent cohort. HLA-C-restricted CMV-specific TCR beta clonotypes were dominant in the ex vivo response.

J is TRBJ1-5 and V is TRBV11-1, with 7 bases fitting TRBD1. This receptor was taken from a human donor in good health (CMV status not recorded). Some clones in this sample may be carry-over from other donors' samples. Material: CD8+ T cells from cultured PBMCs, obtained from culture after CMV antigen stimulation. As DNA, the CDR3 is TGTGCCAGCAGCCAGGGGGGGGAGAGCAATCAGCCCCAGCATTTT. Translated: CASSQGGESNQPQHF.